The TCR beta chain under discussion was sequenced for a study of T-cell memory formation after mild COVID-19. This CDR3 has 15 residues. V was pared by 7 bases and J by 5 bases, with 19 bases between. Germline V CDR1 and CDR2: SGHTA, FQGTGA. MiXCR, run by TCRdb on the 5' RACE reads, gives a single entry per CDR3 protein. The sample has 470,000 or so distinct CDR3 sequences, roughly 18% seen once. The TCR sequence derives from a man aged 18 to 35 who had mild COVID-19 (a few samples of this study predate the infection). Cell type and time point are not known. The J gene is TRBJ2-3, the V gene TRBV7-3; D is tentatively TRBD1 or TRBD2 (6 bases each). Sequenced material: PBMCs or a T cell subset sorted from them (not recorded which). CDR3 region: CASTPGGHRGDTQYF. CDR3 coding DNA: TGTGCCAGCACCCCCGGGGGACACCGAGGAGATACGCAGTATTTT.